This T cell receptor beta chain stems from a study of shared clonotypes between healthy human individuals. Some clones are missing from TCRdb's copy, which holds only in-frame ones; the method was immunoSEQ multiplex PCR. This table holds approximately 500,000 clones, 81% found once. This clone came up a few times. After removal of 2 bases from V and 1 base from J, the junction contained 4 bases not matched to a gene. The CDR3 is 16 amino acids. The germline gives CDR1 SGHNT, CDR2 YYREEE (reference sequence). The V gene is TRBV5-4, the J gene TRBJ2-3, with 10 bases identical to TRBD2. The sequenced sample consisted of PBMCs. The sequence came from a woman aged 40 to 55 in good health. Some clones in this sample may be carry-over from other donors' samples. The CDR3 DNA sequence: TGTGCCAGCAGCTTCCCTAGCGGGAGCGGCACAGATACGCAGTATTTT. Translated, it gives CASSFPSGSGTDTQYF.